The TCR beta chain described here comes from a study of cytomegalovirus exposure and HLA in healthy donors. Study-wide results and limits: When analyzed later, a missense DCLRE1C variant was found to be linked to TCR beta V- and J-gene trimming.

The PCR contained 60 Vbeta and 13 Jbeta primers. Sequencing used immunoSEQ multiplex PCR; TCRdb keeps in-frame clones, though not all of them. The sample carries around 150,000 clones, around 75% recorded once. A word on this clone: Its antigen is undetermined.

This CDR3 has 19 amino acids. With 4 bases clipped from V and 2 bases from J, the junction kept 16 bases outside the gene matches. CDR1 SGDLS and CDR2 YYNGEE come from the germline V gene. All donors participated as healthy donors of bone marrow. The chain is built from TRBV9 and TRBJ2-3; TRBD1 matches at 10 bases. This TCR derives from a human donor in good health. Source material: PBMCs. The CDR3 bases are TGTGCCAGCAGCACCACGACAGGGGGCTTTCCCTCCTCCACAGATACGCAGTATTTT. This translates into CASSTTTGGFPSSTDTQYF.